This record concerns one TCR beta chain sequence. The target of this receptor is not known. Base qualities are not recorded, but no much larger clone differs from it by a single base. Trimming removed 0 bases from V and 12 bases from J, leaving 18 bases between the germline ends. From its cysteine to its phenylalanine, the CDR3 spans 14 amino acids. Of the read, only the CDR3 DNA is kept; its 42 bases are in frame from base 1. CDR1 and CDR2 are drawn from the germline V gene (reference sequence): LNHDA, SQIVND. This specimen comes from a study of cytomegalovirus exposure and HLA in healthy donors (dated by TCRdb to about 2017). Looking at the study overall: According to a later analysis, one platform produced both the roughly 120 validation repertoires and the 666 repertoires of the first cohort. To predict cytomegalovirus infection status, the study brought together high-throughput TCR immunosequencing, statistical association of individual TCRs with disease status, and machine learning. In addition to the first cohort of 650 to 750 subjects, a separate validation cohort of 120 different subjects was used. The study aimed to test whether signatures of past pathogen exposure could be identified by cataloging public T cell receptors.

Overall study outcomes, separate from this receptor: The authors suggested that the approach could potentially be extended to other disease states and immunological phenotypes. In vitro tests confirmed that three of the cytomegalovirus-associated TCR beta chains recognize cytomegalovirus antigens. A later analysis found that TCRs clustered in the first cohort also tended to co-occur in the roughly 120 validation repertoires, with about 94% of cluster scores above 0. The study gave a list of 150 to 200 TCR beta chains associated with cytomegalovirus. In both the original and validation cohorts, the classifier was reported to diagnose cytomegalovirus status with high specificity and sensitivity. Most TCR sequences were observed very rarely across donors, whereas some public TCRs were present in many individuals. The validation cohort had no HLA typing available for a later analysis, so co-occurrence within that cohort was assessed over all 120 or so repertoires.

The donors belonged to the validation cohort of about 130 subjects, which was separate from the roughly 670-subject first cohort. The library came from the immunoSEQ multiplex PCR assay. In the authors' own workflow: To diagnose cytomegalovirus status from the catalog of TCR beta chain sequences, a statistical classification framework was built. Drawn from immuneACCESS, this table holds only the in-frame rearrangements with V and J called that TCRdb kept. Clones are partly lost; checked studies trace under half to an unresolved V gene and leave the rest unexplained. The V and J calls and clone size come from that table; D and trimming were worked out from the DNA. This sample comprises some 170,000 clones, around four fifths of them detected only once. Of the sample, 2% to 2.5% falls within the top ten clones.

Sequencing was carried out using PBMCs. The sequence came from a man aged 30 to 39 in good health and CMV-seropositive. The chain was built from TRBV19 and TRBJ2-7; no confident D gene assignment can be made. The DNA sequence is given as TGTGCCAGTAGTATAGAAGTTGGAGTACCGAACCGGTACTTC. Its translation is CASSIEVGVPNRYF.